This is a list of T cell receptor beta chains from one sample in a study of T cell responses to AZD1222 COVID-19 vaccine. Data came from immunoSEQ multiplex PCR; TCRdb stores just in-frame clones and leaves some out. The repertoire holds roughly 120,000 clones, with around 85% as singletons. Here the sequenced sample was peripheral blood, taken on day 0 of AZD1222 vaccination. The receptors shown here come from an adult in good health. Both conserved end residues are part of each CDR3. A D gene is named only where the DNA matches it firmly. Size is stated for part of the rows, as once, few or many counts, or as a class when the clone is expanded.

j_call clone_size v_call d_call cdr3_nt cdr3_aa
TRBJ1-2 NA TRBV4-1 NA TGCGCCAGCAGCCCGGGGCAGGGTATTGGCTACACCTTC CASSPGQGIGYTF
TRBJ2-2 NA TRBV7-2 NA TGTGCCAGCAGCCCTGGGCCGAACACCGGGGAGCTGTTTTTT CASSPGPNTGELFF
TRBJ2-1 NA TRBV7-9 TRBD2 TGTGCCAGCAGCCACAGAAGCGGGGGGTTTTCATATGAGCAGTTCTTC CASSHRSGGFSYEQFF
TRBJ2-7 NA TRBV27 NA TGTGCCAGCAGTTTCGGTGGCGAGCAGTACTTC CASSFGGEQYF
TRBJ2-3 NA TRBV9 TRBD2 TGTGCCAGCAGCACGCGGGGGGGCACAGATACGCAGTATTTT CASSTRGGTDTQYF
TRBJ1-1 NA TRBV3-1/TRBV3-2 NA TGTGCCAGCAGCCAGTGGTGGGGGAGCTCAGAAACTGAAGCTTTCTTT CASSQWWGSSETEAFF
TRBJ2-5 NA TRBV6-5 NA TGTGCCAGCAGTCATCATAATGGGGGTGGGGAGACCCAGTACTTC CASSHHNGGGETQYF
TRBJ2-1 NA TRBV6-6 TRBD2 TGTGCCAGCACGTCACTAGCGGGGGGAAATGAGCAGTTCTTC CASTSLAGGNEQFF
TRBJ1-4 NA TRBV18 NA TGTGCCCCTAGGGCTACTAATGAAAAACTGTTTTTT CAPRATNEKLFF
TRBJ1-4 NA TRBV11-3 NA TGTGCCAGCAGCTTTGACCCTCGTGAAAAACTGTTTTTT CASSFDPREKLFF
TRBJ1-2 NA TRBV14 NA TGTGCCAGCAGCCAAATGCATGGGCCTGGGGGTGGCTACACCTTC CASSQMHGPGGGYTF
TRBJ1-1 NA TRBV11-3 TRBD1 TGTGCCAGCAGCTTAACCAGGGGGCAGGAGGCTTTCTTT CASSLTRGQEAFF
TRBJ1-3 NA TRBV7-9 TRBD1 TGTGCCAGCAGCTCCCTCAGGGGGCCTGGAAACACCATATATTTT CASSSLRGPGNTIYF
TRBJ2-2 NA TRBV25-1 TRBD1 TGTGCCACGTCCCCTCCGGGGGACAGGGGGCGAGCGGGGGAGCTGTTTTTT CATSPPGDRGRAGELFF
TRBJ2-7 NA TRBV4-2 NA TGTGCCAGCAGCCAAGATCTAGACGGACACTCCTACGAGCAGTACTTC CASSQDLDGHSYEQYF
TRBJ2-7 few TRBV18 NA TGTGCCAGCTCACCATGGGACTCTGGGACTCACGAGCAGTACTTC CASSPWDSGTHEQYF
TRBJ2-5 NA TRBV11-3 NA TGTGCCAGCAGCTTTAGCTTAGGGGAGACCCAGTACTTC CASSFSLGETQYF
TRBJ1-5 NA TRBV6-4 TRBD1 TGTGCCAGCAGTGACTCAGCGGGGACAGGTCAGCCCCAGCATTTT CASSDSAGTGQPQHF
TRBJ2-2 NA TRBV4-1 NA TGCGCCAGCAACAGGTTCCGGGGTACCGGGGAGCTGTTTTTT CASNRFRGTGELFF
TRBJ1-6 NA TRBV27 NA TGTGCCAGCAGCCCAATGGGAAGCTCCTATAATTCACCCCTCCACTTT CASSPMGSSYNSPLHF
TRBJ1-1 NA TRBV7-9 TRBD1 TGTGCCAGCAGCCTCCCCCTCCCGACAGGGCTCGGGAACACTGAAGCTTTCTTT CASSLPLPTGLGNTEAFF
TRBJ2-5 NA TRBV2 NA TGTGCCAGCGGGGGGGCCGGAGTGGAGACCCAGTACTTC CASGGAGVETQYF
TRBJ2-5 NA TRBV27 TRBD1 TGTGCCAGCAGTCGACGGGGGACAGGGGGTTTAGAGACCCAGTACTTC CASSRRGTGGLETQYF
TRBJ1-6 NA TRBV7-3 NA TGTGCCAGCAGCTTAAAGGGCCGGGGAGGAGGCGATTCACCCCTCCACTTT CASSLKGRGGGDSPLHF
TRBJ2-1 NA TRBV2 TRBD1 TGTGCCAGCAGTGGAGGGGGCCTACTAATCCTTGTTAATGAGCAGTTCTTC CASSGGGLLILVNEQFF
TRBJ2-7 NA TRBV5-1 NA TGCGCCAGCAGCGAGAGGGTAGGCGGCAGAGGCGGCGAGCAGTACTTC CASSERVGGRGGEQYF
TRBJ1-2 NA TRBV4-3 NA TGCGCCAGGGACGGGGTCTTCTATGGCTACACCTTC CARDGVFYGYTF
TRBJ2-6 NA TRBV14 NA TGTGCCAGCAGCCCCTTTTTTGGGGCCAACGTCCTGACTTTC CASSPFFGANVLTF
TRBJ1-6 NA TRBV12-3/TRBV12-4 NA TGTGCCAGCAGCTTGTCGGGACCTTCACCCCTCCACTTT CASSLSGPSPLHF
TRBJ2-3 once TRBV6-5 NA TGTGCCAGCGGGGAGAGAGCAGGGGATACGCAGTATTTT CASGERAGDTQYF
TRBJ1-3 NA TRBV12-3/TRBV12-4 NA TGTGCCAGCTGCACAGGGATCAGAAACACCATATATTTT CASCTGIRNTIYF
TRBJ1-6 NA TRBV9 NA TGTGCCAGCAGCGCGACAGCGGAGAATTCACCCCTCCACTTT CASSATAENSPLHF
TRBJ1-4 NA TRBV2 TRBD1 TGTGCCAGCAGTGGGGACAGGGGAGGGGAAAAACTGTTTTTT CASSGDRGGEKLFF
TRBJ2-2 few TRBV2 NA TGTGCCAGCAGTGGGGGCCTTCCGGGGGAGCTGTTTTTT CASSGGLPGELFF
TRBJ2-5 NA TRBV5-1 TRBD2 TGCGCCAGCAGCCAGACTAGCGGGGGCGCTGAGACCCAGTACTTC CASSQTSGGAETQYF
TRBJ1-1 NA TRBV6-2/TRBV6-3 NA TGTGCCAGCAGCTCCTCCGGGAGGGTTCACACTGAAGCTTTCTTT CASSSSGRVHTEAFF
TRBJ1-4 once TRBV11-3 NA TGTGCCAGCAGCTTATGGCGAGGCGGGCCCCGACGGATTAATGAAAAACTGTTTTTT CASSLWRGGPRRINEKLFF
TRBJ1-6 NA TRBV5-4 NA TGTGCCAGCAGCTTAGGGGCGAATTATAATTCACCCCTCCACTTT CASSLGANYNSPLHF
TRBJ1-1 NA TRBV30 NA TGTGCCCGTGGGGCAACAGTGATGAACACTGAAGCTTTCTTT CARGATVMNTEAFF
TRBJ2-7 NA TRBV29-1 TRBD2 TGCAGCGTTGAAGATGGGACTAGCGCTGCCTACGAGCAGTACTTC CSVEDGTSAAYEQYF
TRBJ2-1 NA TRBV5-1 TRBD2 TGCGCCAGCACCCCCGAAGGGACTAGCGGGAAAAATGAGCAGTTCTTC CASTPEGTSGKNEQFF
TRBJ2-7 NA TRBV5-1 TRBD2 TGCGCCAGCAGCTTGACTAGCGGGGGGCCTTCGGGCGAGCAGTACTTC CASSLTSGGPSGEQYF
TRBJ1-1 NA TRBV28 NA TGTGCCAGCAGCTTAGGACGGACTGAAGCTTTCTTT CASSLGRTEAFF
TRBJ1-5 NA TRBV10-3 TRBD1 TGTGCCATCAGTGATACCCAGGGGGCGAGGAATCAGCCCCAGCATTTT CAISDTQGARNQPQHF
TRBJ2-7 NA TRBV28 NA TGTGCCAGCAGTATGTCGGGGACGCCTCTGGCCGAGCAGTACTTC CASSMSGTPLAEQYF
TRBJ1-4 NA TRBV18 NA TGTGCCAGCTCACCAGAGGGGGGTCGGAATGAAAAACTGTTTTTT CASSPEGGRNEKLFF
TRBJ2-1 NA TRBV2 NA TGTGCCAGCAGTTTGAAGGTTGAGCAGTTCTTC CASSLKVEQFF
TRBJ1-6 NA TRBV11-3 NA TGTGCCAGCAGCTTAAGGGACCCACCCCTCCACTTT CASSLRDPPLHF
TRBJ2-3 NA TRBV18 TRBD2 TGTGCCAGCTCACCGACTAGCGGGGGAACAGATACGCAGTATTTT CASSPTSGGTDTQYF
TRBJ2-7 NA TRBV6-5 TRBD1 TGTGCCAGCAGTTCAACAGGGGGGGAGCAGTACTTC CASSSTGGEQYF
TRBJ2-3 NA TRBV7-9 NA TGTGCCAGCAGCTTAGTGGGGGGCATGGCAGATACGCAGTATTTT CASSLVGGMADTQYF
TRBJ1-1 NA TRBV20-1 NA TGCAGTGGCAGAGTAGGCGAAGCTTTCTTT CSGRVGEAFF
TRBJ1-1 NA TRBV6-6 NA TGTGCCAGCAGTGACCGGGGAGAAGCTTTCTTT CASSDRGEAFF
TRBJ2-7 NA TRBV5-1 NA TGCGCCAGCAGCTTTACCGGACCCTACGAGCAGTACTTC CASSFTGPYEQYF
TRBJ1-5 NA TRBV19 NA TGTGCCACCGACGGGACGGGGCCCCAGCATTTT CATDGTGPQHF